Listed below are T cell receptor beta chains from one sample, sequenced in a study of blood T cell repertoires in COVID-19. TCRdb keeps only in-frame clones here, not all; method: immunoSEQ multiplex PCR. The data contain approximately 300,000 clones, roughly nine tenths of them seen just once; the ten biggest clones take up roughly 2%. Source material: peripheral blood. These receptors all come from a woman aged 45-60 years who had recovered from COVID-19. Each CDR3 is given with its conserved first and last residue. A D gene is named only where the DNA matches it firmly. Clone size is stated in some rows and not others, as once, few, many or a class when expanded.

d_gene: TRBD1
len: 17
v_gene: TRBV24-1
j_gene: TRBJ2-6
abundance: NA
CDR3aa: CATSDHGTVSGANVLTF

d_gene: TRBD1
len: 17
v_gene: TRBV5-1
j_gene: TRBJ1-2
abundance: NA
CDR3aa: CASSLPRDRVTGYGYTF

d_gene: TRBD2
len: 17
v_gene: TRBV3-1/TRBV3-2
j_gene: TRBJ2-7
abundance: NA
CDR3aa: CASSPTARSGSHHEQYF

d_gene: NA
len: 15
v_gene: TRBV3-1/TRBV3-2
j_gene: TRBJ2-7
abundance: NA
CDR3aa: CASSQEWATSYEQYF

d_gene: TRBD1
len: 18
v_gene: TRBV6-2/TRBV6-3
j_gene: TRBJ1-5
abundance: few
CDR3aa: CASSYSGTGGFGRQPQHF

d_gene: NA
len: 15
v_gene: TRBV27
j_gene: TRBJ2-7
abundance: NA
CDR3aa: CASSLTTGSSYEQYF

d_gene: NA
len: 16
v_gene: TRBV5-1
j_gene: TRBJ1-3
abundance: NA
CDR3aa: CASSLYGGISGNTIYF

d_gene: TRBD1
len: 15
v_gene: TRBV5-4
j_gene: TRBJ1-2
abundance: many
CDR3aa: CASSYMTGGFYGYTF

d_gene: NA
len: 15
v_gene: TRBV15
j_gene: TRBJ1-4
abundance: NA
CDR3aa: CATSDSSGGGEKLFF

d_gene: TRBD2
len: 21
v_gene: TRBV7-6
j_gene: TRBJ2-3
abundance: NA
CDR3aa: CASSLVVEDSLAGGETDTQYF

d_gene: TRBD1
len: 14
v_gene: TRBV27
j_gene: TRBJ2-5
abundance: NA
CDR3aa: CASSPDRGPETQYF

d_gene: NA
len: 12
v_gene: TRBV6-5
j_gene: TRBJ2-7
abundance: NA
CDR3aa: CASSRVGYEQYF

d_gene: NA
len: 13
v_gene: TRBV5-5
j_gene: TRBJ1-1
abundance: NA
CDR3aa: CASRYSPNTEAFF

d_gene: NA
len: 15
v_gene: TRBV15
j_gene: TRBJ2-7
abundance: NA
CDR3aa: CATSRDGRGMDEQYF

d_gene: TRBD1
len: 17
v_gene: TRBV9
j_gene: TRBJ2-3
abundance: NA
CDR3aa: CASSLGQLPDFTDTQYF

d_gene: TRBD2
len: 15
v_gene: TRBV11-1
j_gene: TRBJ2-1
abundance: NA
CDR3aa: CASQETGLGLNEQFF

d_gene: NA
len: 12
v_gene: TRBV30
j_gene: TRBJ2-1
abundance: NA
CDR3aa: CAWSVGLLEQFF

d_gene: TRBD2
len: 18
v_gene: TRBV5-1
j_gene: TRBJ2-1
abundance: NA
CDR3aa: CASSLGTSGRSSYNEQFF

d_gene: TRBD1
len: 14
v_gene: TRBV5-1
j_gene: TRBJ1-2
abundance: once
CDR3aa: CASSSGQGTYGYTF

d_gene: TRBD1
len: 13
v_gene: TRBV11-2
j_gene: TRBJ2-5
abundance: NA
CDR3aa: CASSSGQRETQYF

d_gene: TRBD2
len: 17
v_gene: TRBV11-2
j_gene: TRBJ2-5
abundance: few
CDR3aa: CASSSGLAGGPGETQYF

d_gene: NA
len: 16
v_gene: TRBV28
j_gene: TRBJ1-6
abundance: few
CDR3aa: CASSFAGSSYNSPLHF

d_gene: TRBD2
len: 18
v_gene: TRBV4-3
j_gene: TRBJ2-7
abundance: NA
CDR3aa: CASSQAVGELAGDREQYF

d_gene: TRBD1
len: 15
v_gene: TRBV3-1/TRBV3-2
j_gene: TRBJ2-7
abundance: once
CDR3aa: CASSHPGQGAGEQYF

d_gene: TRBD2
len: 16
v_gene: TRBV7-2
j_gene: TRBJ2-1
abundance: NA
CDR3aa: CASSLELAGGRNEQFF

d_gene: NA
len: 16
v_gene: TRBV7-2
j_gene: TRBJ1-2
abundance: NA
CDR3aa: CASSLGGSGDSYGYTF

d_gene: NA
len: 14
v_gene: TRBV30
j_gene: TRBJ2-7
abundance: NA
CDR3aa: CAYATLYATYEQYF

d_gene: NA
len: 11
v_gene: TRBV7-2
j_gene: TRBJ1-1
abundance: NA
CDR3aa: CASSLLEKAFF

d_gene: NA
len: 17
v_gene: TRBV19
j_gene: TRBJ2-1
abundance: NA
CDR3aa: CASSPTPSSSSYNEQFF

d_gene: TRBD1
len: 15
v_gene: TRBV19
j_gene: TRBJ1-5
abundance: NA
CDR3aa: CASSTGQGRDQPQHF

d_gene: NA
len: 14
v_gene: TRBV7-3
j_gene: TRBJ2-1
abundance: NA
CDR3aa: CASSLTRVGGEQFF

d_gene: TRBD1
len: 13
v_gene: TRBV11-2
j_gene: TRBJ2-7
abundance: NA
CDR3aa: CASSQGGPYEQYF

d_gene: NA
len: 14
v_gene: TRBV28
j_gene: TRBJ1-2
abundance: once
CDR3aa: CASSRDGGLYGYTF

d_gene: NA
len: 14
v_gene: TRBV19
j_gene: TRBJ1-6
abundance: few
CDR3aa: CASSIQGRESPLHF

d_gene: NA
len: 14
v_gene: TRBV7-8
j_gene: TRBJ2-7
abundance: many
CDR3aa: CASSFSRIPYEQYF

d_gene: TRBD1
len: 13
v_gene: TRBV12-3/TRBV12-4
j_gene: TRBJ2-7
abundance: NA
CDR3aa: CASSPRGTGEQYF

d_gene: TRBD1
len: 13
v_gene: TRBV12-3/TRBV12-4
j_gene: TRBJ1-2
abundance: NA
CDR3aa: CASSTRTGAGYTF

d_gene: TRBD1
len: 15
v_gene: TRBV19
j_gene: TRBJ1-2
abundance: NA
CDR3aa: CASSPRTGLIYGYTF

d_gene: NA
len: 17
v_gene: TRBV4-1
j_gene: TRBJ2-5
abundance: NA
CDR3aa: CASSQEKSGAGRGTQYF

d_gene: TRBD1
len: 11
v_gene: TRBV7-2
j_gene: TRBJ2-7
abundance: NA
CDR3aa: CASSPTGVQYF

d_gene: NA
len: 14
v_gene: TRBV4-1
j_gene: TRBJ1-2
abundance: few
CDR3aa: CASSQGKLNYGYTF

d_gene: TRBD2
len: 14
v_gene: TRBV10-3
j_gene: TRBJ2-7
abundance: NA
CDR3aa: CAISEASGRYEQYF

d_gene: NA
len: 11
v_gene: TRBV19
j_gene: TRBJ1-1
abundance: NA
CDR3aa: CATLEGTEAFF

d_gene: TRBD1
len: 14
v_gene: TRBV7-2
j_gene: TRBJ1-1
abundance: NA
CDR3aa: CASSLVTGATEAFF

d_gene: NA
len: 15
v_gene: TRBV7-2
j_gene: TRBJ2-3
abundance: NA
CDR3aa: CASRGSGSSTDTQYF